This TCR beta chain was recovered during a study of T cell changes during pregnancy in multiple sclerosis. Method: immunoSEQ multiplex PCR; TCRdb's copy keeps in-frame clones and lacks some. The sample holds 30,000 to 45,000 clones, 80% to 95% seen once. This CDR3 region has 14 residues. Trimming took 5 bases from V and 7 from J, leaving 15 bases between them. CDR1 is MNHNS and CDR2 is SASEGT in the germline V gene. The sequence came from a female donor in good health, enrolled as a control in a pregnancy study. The sample was CD4+ T cells from peripheral blood mononuclear cells, taken in the third trimester of pregnancy. This chain links TRBV6-1 with TRBJ2-1, with D tentatively TRBD2 (7 bases). CDR3 nucleotides: TGTGCCAGCAGTCTAGGCGGGGGCTCTAATGAGCAGTTCTTC. This sequence encodes CASSLGGGSNEQFF.